The 6 T cell receptor beta chains below come from one sample, sequenced in a study of CD8 T cells in ankylosing spondylitis. TCRdb re-analysed the 5' RACE reads in MiXCR, keeping a single row per CDR3 protein. This sample has tens of thousands of distinct CDR3 sequences, with 27% found just once. The sequenced sample was blood, either unsorted or a sorted T cell fraction (not recorded which). The receptors stem from a male donor with ankylosing spondylitis or in good health (not recorded which).

V gene TRBV5-4 combines with J gene TRBJ1-1; TRBD1 is a possible D gene (5 bases). Per the germline V gene, CDR1 is SGHNT and CDR2 is YYREEE (reference sequence). The length of the CDR3 is 14 residues. The germline V and J ends were trimmed by 3 bases and 1 base, with 10 bases remaining between them. The CDR3 coding sequence is TGTGCCAGCAGCTCCTTTGGACAGAACACTGAAGCTTTCTTT. This encodes CASSSFGQNTEAFF.

As regards this clonotype: One end of the junction varies from germline; a read error may be responsible. V gene TRBV29-1 combines with J gene TRBJ1-1, with D possibly TRBD1 on 5 matching bases. Germline V gene data show CDR1 as SQVTM and CDR2 as ANQGSEA. CDR3 length: 13 residues. The CDR3 spells CSVSRDLNTEGFF. CDR3 nucleotide sequence: TGCAGCGTTTCCAGGGATTTGAACACTGAAGGTTTCTTT. Full variable domain (remainder filled in from reference TRBV29-1 and TRBJ1-1): SAVISQKPSRDICQRGTSLTIQCQVDSQVTMMFWYRQQPGQSLTLIATANQGSEATYESGFVIDKFPISRPNLTFSTLTVSNMSPEDSSIYLCSVSRDLNTEGFFGQGTRLTVV.

This rearrangement joins TRBV4-1 to TRBJ2-3; TRBD2 matches at 8 bases. This CDR3 has 17 amino acids. Germline V gene sequence: CDR1 MGHRA, CDR2 YSYEKL. J lost 2 bases, V lost 4 bases, and 11 bases had no gene match. The CDR3 protein is CASSREAVAGFTDTQYF. The CDR3 region has the DNA TGCGCCAGCAGCCGAGAAGCAGTAGCGGGATTCACAGATACGCAGTATTTT.

At least ten counts were recorded for this clonotype. V is TRBV5-1 and J is TRBJ2-5, with D perhaps TRBD1 (5 bases). CDR3 length equals 13 residues. Between the trimmed V and J ends, which lost 4 bases and 5 bases, there was a span of 12 bases. The germline V gene has CDR1 SGHRS and CDR2 YFSETQ. CDR3 in amino acids: CASSIGHRETQYF. CDR3 DNA: TGCGCCAGCAGCATAGGACATCGGGAGACCCAGTACTTC.

At least ten counts were recorded for this clonotype. This chain links TRBV12-3 or TRBV12-4 with TRBJ1-1, with D possibly matching TRBD1 (5 bases). This CDR3 contains 12 residues. Trimming shortened V by 6 bases and J by 10 bases, and 15 bases separated the two germline ends. The CDR3 loop is CASRGRIQGAFF. In DNA, the CDR3 is TGTGCCAGCAGGGGGAGAATCCAGGGAGCTTTCTTT.

V gene TRBV12-3 or TRBV12-4 combines with J gene TRBJ1-2; D is undetermined. Trimming pared 7 bases from V and 2 bases from J, leaving 14 bases between. The CDR3 is 14 amino acids. The CDR3 spells CASNDLGQNYGYTF. The CDR3 DNA follows: TGTGCCAGCAACGACTTGGGCCAAAACTATGGCTACACCTTC.